This TCR beta chain was found in a study of T cell responses to AZD1222 COVID-19 vaccine. Points from the study as a whole: Nearly half of unique spike-specific TCRs reportedly avoided B.1.351 and B.1.1.7 mutated regions. The study found Spike-specific TCR breadth and depth rose after two AZD1222 doses.

CDR3 length: 12 residues. Looked up from germline, CDR1 is SNHLY and CDR2 is FYNNEI. V lost 3 bases to trimming and J lost 2 bases, with 5 bases between them. This clone was detected only a few times. Antigen specificity is unknown. TCRdb keeps only in-frame clones here, not all; method: immunoSEQ multiplex PCR. The sample records some 73,000 clones, about 88% being singletons. Sequenced here: peripheral blood, sampled 28 days after the second AZD1222 dose. The J gene is TRBJ2-7, the V gene TRBV2; D uncertain. This TCR derives from an adult who received the AZD1222 COVID-19 vaccine. This CDR3 reads CASSDTPYEQYF. The CDR3 DNA reads TGTGCCAGCAGTGACACCCCCTACGAGCAGTACTTC.